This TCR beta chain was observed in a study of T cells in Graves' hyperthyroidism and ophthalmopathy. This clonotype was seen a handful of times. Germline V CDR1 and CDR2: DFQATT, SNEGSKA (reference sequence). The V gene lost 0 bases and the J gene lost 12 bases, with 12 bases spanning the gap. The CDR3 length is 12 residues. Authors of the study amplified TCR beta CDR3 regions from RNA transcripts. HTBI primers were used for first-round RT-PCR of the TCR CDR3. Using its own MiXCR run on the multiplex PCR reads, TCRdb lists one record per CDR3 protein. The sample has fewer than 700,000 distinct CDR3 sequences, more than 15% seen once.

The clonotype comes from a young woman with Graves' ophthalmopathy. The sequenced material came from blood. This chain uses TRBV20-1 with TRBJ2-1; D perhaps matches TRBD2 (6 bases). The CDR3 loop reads CSARERGRGQFF. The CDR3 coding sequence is TGCAGTGCTAGAGAGCGGGGAAGAGGGCAGTTCTTC.